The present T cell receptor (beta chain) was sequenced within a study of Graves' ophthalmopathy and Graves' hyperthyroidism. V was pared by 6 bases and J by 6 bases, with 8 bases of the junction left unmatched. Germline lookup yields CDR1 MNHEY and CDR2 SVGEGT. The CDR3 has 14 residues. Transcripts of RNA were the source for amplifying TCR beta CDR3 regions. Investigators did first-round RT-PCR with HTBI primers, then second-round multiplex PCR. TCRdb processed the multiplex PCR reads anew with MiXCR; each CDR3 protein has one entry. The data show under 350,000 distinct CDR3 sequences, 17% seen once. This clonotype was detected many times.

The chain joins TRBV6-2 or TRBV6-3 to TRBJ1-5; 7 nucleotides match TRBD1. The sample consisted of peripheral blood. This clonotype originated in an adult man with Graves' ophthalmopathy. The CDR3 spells CASSATGVFQPQHF. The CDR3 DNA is TGTGCCAGCAGCGCAACAGGGGTTTTTCAGCCCCAGCATTTT.